This TCR beta chain was documented in a study of T-cell reconstitution after alpha-beta-depleted transplantation in children. Notes on the study in general: The authors attributed T-cell counts and diversity one year after transplant mostly to newly produced T cells. Several hundred graft clones that had expanded were reportedly the source of alpha-beta T cells about two months after transplant.

The CDR3 consists of 13 residues. Per germline, CDR1 LNHNV and CDR2 YYDKDF (reference sequence). Deletions cut 3 bases from V and 2 bases from J, with 6 bases between. Unique molecular identifiers were built into the TCRbeta library. TCRdb called the PCR reads again in MiXCR, with one record for every CDR3 protein. The table has 300,000 to 400,000 distinct CDR3 sequences, 15% to 20% seen once. This clonotype was picked up a small number of times. Its antigen is unknown. This sequence joins TRBV15 and TRBJ2-3; D not resolved. Source: PBMCs, mostly from graft donor cells, taken 360 days after TCRalphabeta/CD19-depleted stem cell transplant. The TCR sequence derives from a male patient under 10 years old who had a stem cell transplant for acute lymphoblastic leukemia, so the T cells may come from the graft donor. The DNA of the CDR3 is TGTGCCACCAGCAGGGGCGACACAGATACGCAGTATTTT. It codes for CATSRGDTDTQYF. Full variable domain (outside the CDR3, taken from reference TRBV15 and TRBJ2-3): DAMVIQNPRYQVTQFGKPVTLSCSQTLNHNVMYWYQQKSSQAPKLLFHYYDKDFNNEADTPDNFQSRRPNTSFCFLDIRSPGLGDTAMYLCATSRGDTDTQYFGPGTRLTVL.